Detailed here is one T cell receptor (beta chain). Its antigen is still unknown. The sample is drawn from a study of cytomegalovirus exposure and HLA in healthy donors. Use of 60 Vbeta and 13 Jbeta primers characterized the PCR. Clones were read by immunoSEQ multiplex PCR, and TCRdb kept only the in-frame ones, dropping some. This table holds fewer than 250,000 clones, approximately 70% found once. The study's findings and limits: Earlier analysis looked at TCR beta V segments, and most were productive about 90% or about 30% of the time. Associated with cytomegalovirus, according to the listing, were around 170 TCR beta chains. TCR association rates varied by HLA locus in a later analysis, with DRB1 highest and HLA-C lowest. Cytomegalovirus status was reportedly diagnosed by the classifier with high specificity and sensitivity.

Material for sequencing was PBMCs. The receptor comes from a woman younger than 45 in good health and CMV-seropositive.

The DNA for the CDR3 is TGTGCCAGCAGCCCTCAAGCGGGAGTAGGGGAGACCCAGTACTTC. It specifies CASSPQAGVGETQYF. V gene TRBV7-9 combines with J gene TRBJ2-5; 8 bases fit TRBD2. The CDR3 is 15 residues long. Trimming removed 5 bases from V and 5 bases from J; junction bases left unmatched: 10. CDR1 is SEHNR, CDR2 FQNEAQ, per germline (reference sequence).